A selection of T cell receptor beta chains follows, all from one sample in a study of T cell repertoires in cytomegalovirus infection. The antigens of these receptors remain unknown. Via MiXCR, TCRdb re-called the reads, giving one row per CDR3 protein. In the table there are approximately 910,000 distinct CDR3 sequences, 30% to 40% of which are singletons. Sequencing was performed on cultured CD8+ T cells from PBMCs, taken from culture after CMV antigen stimulation. Receptor source: a human donor in good health (CMV status not recorded). Some clones in this sample may be carry-over from other donors' samples. Both conserved end residues are part of each CDR3. The D gene is left open where the match is weak. The size entry is marked missing in some rows and otherwise reads once, few, many or a size class.

j_gene | d_gene | v_gene | abundance | len | CDR3nt | CDR3aa
TRBJ2-3 | TRBD1 | TRBV7-8 | few | 16 | TGTGCCAGCAGCTTCGACCGGACAGGTAGCACAGATACGCAGTATTTT | CASSFDRTGSTDTQYF
TRBJ1-6 | - | TRBV15 | - | 14 | TGTGCCACCAGCAGGGAGACAGGCAATTCACCCCTCCACTTT | CATSRETGNSPLHF
TRBJ2-2 | - | TRBV6-6 | few | 15 | TGTGCCAGCACCCCCGGAATAGCCAGAAGCGGGGAGCTGTTTTTT | CASTPGIARSGELFF
TRBJ1-5 | TRBD1 | TRBV9 | - | 16 | TGTGCCAGCAGCCCCGGGCCACAGGGGTCCAATCAGCCCCAGCATTTT | CASSPGPQGSNQPQHF
TRBJ1-1 | - | TRBV7-6 | - | 14 | TGTGCCAGCAGCGCAGGGTCGGTGGGCACTGAAGCTTTCTTT | CASSAGSVGTEAFF
TRBJ2-5 | - | TRBV7-2 | - | 13 | TGTGCCACACAGGGAACCCCCCAAGAGACCCAGTACTTC | CATQGTPQETQYF
TRBJ2-1 | - | TRBV7-2 | many | 13 | TGTGCCAGCAGCCCATACCGTGGCAATGAGCAGTTCTTC | CASSPYRGNEQFF
TRBJ1-1 | TRBD1 | TRBV27 | - | 15 | TGTGCCAGCAGGCAACCAGGGGGCTTGAACACTGAAGCTTTCTTT | CASRQPGGLNTEAFF
TRBJ2-4 | TRBD1 | TRBV12-3/TRBV12-4 | - | 13 | TGTGCCAGCACCAGGACAGGGTCGGACATTCAGTACTTC | CASTRTGSDIQYF
TRBJ2-3 | TRBD1 | TRBV4-1 | - | 17 | TGCGCCAGCAGCCAGGAATCGACAGGGGAGGTGACAGATACGCAGTATTTT | CASSQESTGEVTDTQYF
TRBJ1-4 | - | TRBV27 | few | 15 | TGTGCCAGCGGCCCTGGGGGCCGGCTTAAGGAAAAACTGTTTTTT | CASGPGGRLKEKLFF
TRBJ1-6 | - | TRBV7-6 | - | 14 | TGTGCCAGCAGCCTAAAGGCAAATAATTCACCCCTCCACTTT | CASSLKANNSPLHF
TRBJ1-6 | - | TRBV9 | - | 16 | TGTGCCAGCAGCGTAGAAGCTCACAGGGAGAATTCACCCCTCCACTTT | CASSVEAHRENSPLHF
TRBJ1-6 | - | TRBV4-1 | - | 13 | TGCGCCAGCAAGGTATCCGGGTCAGATCTCCTCCACTTT | CASKVSGSDLLHF
TRBJ2-5 | - | TRBV5-1 | - | 14 | TGCGCCAGCAGCTTGGCCGACGGCGCCAGGGCCCAGTACTTC | CASSLADGARAQYF
TRBJ2-1 | - | TRBV14 | few | 16 | TGTGCCAGCAGCGCCTGGGACGGGACACCCTACAATGAGCAGTTCTTC | CASSAWDGTPYNEQFF
TRBJ2-5 | - | TRBV19 | - | 17 | TGTGCCAGTAGTAGACCCGGGGGGCAGGGAAATACGGAGACCCAGTACTTC | CASSRPGGQGNTETQYF
TRBJ2-4 | - | TRBV12-3/TRBV12-4 | few | 14 | TGTGCCAGCGGCGCTGGGGGAGGCAAAAACATTCAGTACTTC | CASGAGGGKNIQYF
TRBJ2-1 | - | TRBV24-1 | - | 15 | TGTGCCACCAGTGATTTTGGGAACTCCTACAATGAGCAGTTCTTC | CATSDFGNSYNEQFF
TRBJ1-5 | TRBD1 | TRBV15 | - | 19 | TGTGCCACCAGCAGAGAGGTCAGGGGGCGAGGTGGTGGAAATCAGCCCCAGCATTTT | CATSREVRGRGGGNQPQHF
TRBJ2-3 | - | TRBV6-1 | - | 15 | TGTGCCAGCAGTGAAGCTAGCGTCAAAGGGGATACGCAGTATTTT | CASSEASVKGDTQYF
TRBJ1-2 | TRBD1 | TRBV2 | few | 15 | TGTGCCAGCAGTGAATCAGGGACAGGGGATTATGGCTACACCTTC | CASSESGTGDYGYTF
TRBJ2-1 | TRBD2 | TRBV10-3 | few | 15 | TGTGCCATCAGTCAGCGGGGCAGCTCCTACAATGAGCAGTTCTTC | CAISQRGSSYNEQFF
TRBJ1-5 | - | TRBV12-3/TRBV12-4 | many | 15 | TGTGCCAGCAGACGCGGACGGGGTAGCAATCAGCCCCAGCATTTT | CASRRGRGSNQPQHF
TRBJ1-2 | - | TRBV6-6 | - | 15 | TGTGCCAGCAGTTACTCGAATGCCGGGATACATGGCTACACCTTC | CASSYSNAGIHGYTF
TRBJ2-1 | - | TRBV7-8 | many | 19 | TGTGCCAGCAGCTTAAAAAGGTCCGGAAACAGCGATTTAGACAATGAGCAGTTCTTC | CASSLKRSGNSDLDNEQFF
TRBJ2-1 | TRBD1 | TRBV19 | few | 16 | TGTGCCAGTAGGCCTACAGGGGGCTCCTCCTACAATGAGCAGTTCTTC | CASRPTGGSSYNEQFF
TRBJ2-4 | - | TRBV19 | few | 16 | TGTGCCAGTAGTATTTCCACCTATGCAGCCAAAAACATTCAGTACTTC | CASSISTYAAKNIQYF
TRBJ1-2 | - | TRBV2 | few | 11 | TGTGCCAGCAGAGGGGACCCTAATCTCACCTTC | CASRGDPNLTF
TRBJ2-7 | - | TRBV6-5 | - | 13 | TGTGCCAGCAGTTACGAAGGTTCCGGCGAGCAGTACTTC | CASSYEGSGEQYF
TRBJ1-2 | - | TRBV20-1 | once | 15 | TGCAGTGCTAGAGGATTTGGGGTAGCTAACTATGGCTACACCTTC | CSARGFGVANYGYTF
TRBJ1-4 | TRBD1 | TRBV7-2 | few | 15 | TGTGCCAGCAGCGCATCAGGGGGGCGGTATGAAAAACTGTTTTTT | CASSASGGRYEKLFF
TRBJ1-6 | - | TRBV7-6 | many | 15 | TGTGCCAGCAGCTTAGGTTGGGGTGACAATTCACCCCTCCACTTT | CASSLGWGDNSPLHF
TRBJ2-1 | TRBD2 | TRBV7-6 | many | 14 | TGTGCCAGCAGTTCTAGCGGGGGAGGGTATGAGCAGTTCTTC | CASSSSGGGYEQFF
TRBJ2-7 | - | TRBV2 | - | 13 | TGTGCCAGCACCGGGACTCCCTCGTACGAGCAGTACTTC | CASTGTPSYEQYF
TRBJ1-2 | - | TRBV10-2 | - | 13 | TGCGCCAGCAGTGAGGACAGCGACTATGGCTACACCTTC | CASSEDSDYGYTF
TRBJ1-5 | - | TRBV28 | few | 18 | TGTGCCAGCAGTTTAGCCACCTGGCAGGACCTTTACAATCAGCCCCAGCATTTT | CASSLATWQDLYNQPQHF
TRBJ2-1 | TRBD2 | TRBV20-1 | - | 17 | TGCAGTGCTAGAGATCTGGGATCTAGCGGGGGCCGTGGTGAGCAGTTCTTC | CSARDLGSSGGRGEQFF
TRBJ2-5 | TRBD1 | TRBV19 | - | 15 | TGTGCCAGTAGTACCGGACAGGGTCTGGGGGAGACCCAGTACTTC | CASSTGQGLGETQYF
TRBJ1-2 | TRBD1 | TRBV7-8 | - | 18 | TGTGCCAGCAGCTCCCATGGGGGGACAGGGATCGGTTACTATGGCTACACCTTC | CASSSHGGTGIGYYGYTF
TRBJ2-1 | - | TRBV7-3 | - | 19 | TGTGCCAGCACCCCCGGGACCCGAAGGGGGGGGAACTCCTACAATGAGCAGTTCTTC | CASTPGTRRGGNSYNEQFF
TRBJ2-5 | - | TRBV2 | few | 13 | TGTGCCAGCAGTGACAGGAGGAAGGAGACCCAGTACTTC | CASSDRRKETQYF
TRBJ1-1 | - | TRBV12-3/TRBV12-4 | few | 13 | TGTGCCAGCAGTCCTGAAACTAACACTGAAGCTTTCTTT | CASSPETNTEAFF
TRBJ2-3 | TRBD2 | TRBV7-9 | few | 20 | TGTGCCAGCAGCAATCTGGGACTAGCGGGGAGAGCCAGTCCCACAGATACGCAGTATTTT | CASSNLGLAGRASPTDTQYF
TRBJ1-2 | - | TRBV12-3/TRBV12-4 | many | 18 | TGTGCCAGCAGTTACCTAGTTCTGACGGCACCCCGAACTTATGGCTACACCTTC | CASSYLVLTAPRTYGYTF
TRBJ2-2 | - | TRBV6-2/TRBV6-3 | few | 16 | TGTGCCAGCAGTTATTTGCCGGTCGCGAACACCGGGGAGCTGTTTTTT | CASSYLPVANTGELFF
TRBJ1-2 | TRBD1 | TRBV27 | few | 16 | TGTGCCAGCAGTTTAATTGGGACAGGTTCCGACTATGGCTACACCTTC | CASSLIGTGSDYGYTF
TRBJ2-1 | TRBD1 | TRBV6-5 | - | 14 | TGTGCCAGCAGGGGGGGGACAGGGAACAATGAGCAGTTCTTC | CASRGGTGNNEQFF
TRBJ2-2 | TRBD2 | TRBV7-6 | many | 15 | TGTGCCAGCAGCTCCCCCGCGGGGGTAACCGGGGAGCTGTTTTTT | CASSSPAGVTGELFF
TRBJ1-3 | - | TRBV12-3/TRBV12-4 | once | 14 | TGTGCCGGCAGTGAAGGGACACCCGGAAACACCATATATTTT | CAGSEGTPGNTIYF
TRBJ2-1 | TRBD1 | TRBV10-3 | - | 15 | TGTGCCATCAGGGTCGGACAGGGCAACGACAATGAGCAGTTCTTC | CAIRVGQGNDNEQFF
TRBJ2-7 | TRBD2 | TRBV7-9 | - | 15 | TGTGCCAGCAGCTATCGGGGGGGCCCGTCCTACGAGCAGTACTTC | CASSYRGGPSYEQYF
TRBJ2-3 | - | TRBV7-9 | medium-sized | 15 | TGTGCCAGCAGCCCCAGAGTTTCGGTTGGCGATACGCAGTATTTT | CASSPRVSVGDTQYF
TRBJ1-3 | TRBD1 | TRBV2 | - | 15 | TGTGCCAGCAGGGAGGGGACAGGGATTGGAAACACCATATATTTT | CASREGTGIGNTIYF
TRBJ1-5 | - | TRBV19 | - | 14 | TGTGCCAGTAGTATGCGGCGGAGGCATCAGCCCAAGCATTTT | CASSMRRRHQPKHF
TRBJ2-7 | TRBD1 | TRBV27 | few | 15 | TGTGCCAGCAGCCTTACGGGACAGAGCTCCTACGAGCAGTACTTC | CASSLTGQSSYEQYF
TRBJ2-1 | TRBD1 | TRBV7-6 | - | 15 | TGTGCCAGCAGCCTCGGACAGGGGGCTAGGAATGAGCAGTTCTTC | CASSLGQGARNEQFF
TRBJ1-1 | - | TRBV6-1 | - | 16 | TGTGCCAGCAGTGAGGGGGTTGGGGCCGTGGGCACTGAAGCTTTCTTT | CASSEGVGAVGTEAFF
TRBJ1-6 | TRBD1 | TRBV4-3 | few | 15 | TGCGCCAGCAGTTGGACGGGACAGGCGGATTCACCCCTCCACTTT | CASSWTGQADSPLHF
TRBJ1-5 | - | TRBV9 | few | 14 | TGTGCCAGCAGCGGGGATTATAGCAATCAGCCCCAGCATTTT | CASSGDYSNQPQHF